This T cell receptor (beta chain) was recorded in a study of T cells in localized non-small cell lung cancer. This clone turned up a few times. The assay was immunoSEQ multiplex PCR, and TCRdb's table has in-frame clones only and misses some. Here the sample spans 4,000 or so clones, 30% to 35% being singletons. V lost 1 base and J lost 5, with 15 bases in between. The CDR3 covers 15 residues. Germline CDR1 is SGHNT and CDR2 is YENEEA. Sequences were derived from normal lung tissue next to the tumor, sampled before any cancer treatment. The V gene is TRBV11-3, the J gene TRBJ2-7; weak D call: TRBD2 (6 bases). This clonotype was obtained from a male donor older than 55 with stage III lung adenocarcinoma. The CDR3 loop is CASSLVGGRIDEQYF. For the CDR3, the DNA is TGTGCCAGCAGCTTAGTGGGAGGCCGGATTGACGAGCAGTACTTC.